A single T cell receptor beta chain is shown here with its context. Its antigen is undetermined. From blood CD8+ and CD4+ T cells, the TCR beta chain was sequenced. With random hexamers, reverse transcription was performed on roughly 0.5 to 1 ug of RNA. The immunoSEQ assay covered 54 Vbeta and 13 Jbeta segments for CDR3. TCRdb analysed the immunoSEQ multiplex PCR reads with MiXCR anew, one entry per CDR3 protein. The profile shows 130,000 or so distinct CDR3 sequences, under 96% of them singletons. The record originates from a study of CD8 T cells in Susac syndrome. This CDR3 region has 12 residues. Germline values: CDR1 SQVTM, CDR2 ANQGSEA. Trimming cost V 4 bases and J 4 bases, with 10 bases left between them. General study findings and limits: It was acknowledged in the study that its TCR sequencing and HLA analysis involved a relatively small number of individuals.

The chain employs TRBV29-1 and TRBJ1-1; D is undetermined. Sequencing was performed on CD4+ T cells from PBMCs. The source of this sequence is a human donor with Susac syndrome. The CDR3 DNA sequence: TGCAGCGTTGGCAAACCCAGCACTGAAGCTTTCTTT. Protein: CSVGKPSTEAFF.